The clone carrying this T cell receptor beta chain was recorded at least ten times. What it recognizes is unknown. V was clipped by 5 bases and J by 4 bases, with 20 bases between them. This CDR3 contains 17 residues. This sample is drawn from a study of T cells in Graves' hyperthyroidism and ophthalmopathy. Not enrolled were patients with uncontrolled infection, other autoimmune disease, pregnancy or lactation. On the basis of clinical symptoms, serum thyroxine and TRAb, thyroid ultrasound and orbital computed tomography, diagnoses were made. The sample of blood was obtained at first hyperthyroidism diagnosis (before any ophthalmopathy symptoms). Study-level results: Among clonotypes expanded in thyroid above 0.001, most were also found in blood.

Amplification of TCR beta CDR3 regions used RNA as the template. First-round RT-PCR targeting the TCR CDR3 was performed with the HTBI primer set. MiXCR was run by TCRdb on the multiplex PCR reads, yielding one entry per CDR3 protein. The data show around 250,000 distinct CDR3 sequences, 14% to 15% seen once. The material sequenced was blood. The sequence was collected from a woman between 35 and 50 years old with Graves' hyperthyroidism that later progressed to Graves' ophthalmopathy. The J gene is TRBJ2-2, the V gene TRBV12-3 or TRBV12-4; D remains unclear. The CDR3 DNA is TGTGCCAGCAGTCCGCTGAGTGGTATCAGTTCCACCGGGGAGCTGTTTTTT. Protein: CASSPLSGISSTGELFF.